A single T cell receptor beta chain is shown here with its context. This entry is derived from a study of blood T cell repertoires in COVID-19. The wider study: The cDNA or gDNA used as material had been derived from T cells, B-cell-depleted T cells, or PBMCs.

Assay used: immunoSEQ multiplex PCR; TCRdb lists only in-frame clones, some missing. Of approximately 160,000 clones listed, around 80% are singletons. Trimming took 0 bases from V and 2 from J, leaving 14 bases between them. The CDR3 totals 17 residues. CDR1 is LGHNA, CDR2 YNFKEQ, per germline. Input material: peripheral blood. V and J are TRBV4-2 and TRBJ2-1; D is perhaps TRBD2 (6 bases). The source is a woman of 80 years or more with acute or convalescent COVID-19. CDR3 amino acids: CASSQEVAGIPYNEQFF. CDR3 DNA: TGTGCCAGCAGCCAAGAGGTTGCGGGGATACCCTACAATGAGCAGTTCTTC.